The 24 T cell receptor beta chains given below trace back to one sample, sequenced in a study of T cell responses to AZD1222 COVID-19 vaccine. Method: immunoSEQ multiplex PCR; TCRdb's copy keeps in-frame clones and lacks some. The data show some 150,000 clones, around nine tenths seen once. This sample comprised peripheral blood, obtained on day 0 of AZD1222 vaccination. These receptors were collected from an adult in good health.

The chain is built from TRBV4-3 and TRBJ1-2; 7 positions agree with TRBD1. Trimming at V came to 1 base and at J to 4 bases, leaving 6 bases not matched to a gene. The CDR3 sequence is 15 residues long. The germline V gene has CDR1 LGHNA and CDR2 YSLEER. The CDR3 here is CASSQARQGGYGYTF. As DNA, the CDR3 is TGCGCCAGCAGCCAAGCTAGGCAGGGGGGCTATGGCTACACCTTC.

CDR3 in amino acids: CASSSAGGPHNEQFF. DNA of the CDR3: TGTGCCAGCAGTTCCGCGGGAGGGCCACACAATGAGCAGTTCTTC. This chain connects TRBV28 to TRBJ2-1; 9 bases fit TRBD2. J lost 5 bases, V lost 4 bases, and 6 bases had no gene match. CDR3 length equals 15 residues. The V gene's germline CDR1 is MDHEN and CDR2 SYDVKM.

This sequence joins TRBV10-3 and TRBJ2-7; D uncertain. Per the germline V gene, CDR1 is ENHRY and CDR2 is SYGVKD. V was pared by 4 bases and J by 6 bases, with 19 bases between. The CDR3 contains 15 residues. In nucleotides, the CDR3 is TGTGCCATCAGTGCGGAATTGAGTGAAGCAAGCGAGCAGTACTTC. Its translation: CAISAELSEASEQYF.

This clone has a handful of counts. CDR3: CASTVGAGGYTF. CDR3 coding DNA: TGTGCCAGCACTGTAGGGGCGGGTGGCTACACCTTC. The chain uses TRBV28 and TRBJ1-2, with D possibly TRBD1 on 5 matching bases. Germline V CDR1 and CDR2: MDHEN, SYDVKM. This CDR3 has 12 residues. Between the trimmed V and J ends, which lost 7 bases and 7 bases, there was a span of 13 bases.

V gene TRBV9 combines with J gene TRBJ1-3; D remains unclear. Germline assignment: CDR1 SGDLS and CDR2 YYNGEE. The CDR3 contains 14 residues. V lost 6 bases and J lost 0, with 10 bases in between. CDR3 protein: CASNPGSSGNTIYF. The CDR3 DNA follows: TGTGCCAGCAATCCCGGCAGCTCTGGAAACACCATATATTTT.

The chain recombines TRBV21-1 with TRBJ1-5. TRBV21-1 is an annotated pseudogene. The length of the CDR3 is 14 residues. The CDR3: CASSGDTSNQPQHF. The CDR3 bases are TGTGCCAGCTCGGGAGACACGAGCAATCAGCCCCAGCATTTT.

This rearrangement joins TRBV12-3 or TRBV12-4 to TRBJ2-1; D gene uncertain. This CDR3 comprises 11 residues. Trimming left V 4 bases short and J 6 bases short, with 4 bases between. The CDR3 loop is CASSSGNEQFF. The CDR3 nucleotides are TGTGCCAGCAGTTCGGGCAATGAGCAGTTCTTC.

The chain employs TRBV5-1 and TRBJ2-3; D gene unclear. The CDR3 is 13 residues long. Germline CDR1 reads SGHRS; CDR2 reads YFSETQ. The V and J ends lost 4 bases and 1 base respectively, with 7 bases between them. This CDR3 reads CASSDIGTDTQYF. In nucleotides, the CDR3 is TGCGCCAGCAGCGATATTGGCACAGATACGCAGTATTTT.

This chain uses TRBV2 with TRBJ1-3; maybe TRBD1 (6 bases). V lost 6 bases and J 0 bases, leaving 12 bases between the germline ends. CDR1 and CDR2 from the germline V gene are SNHLY and FYNNEI. CDR3 length: 15 amino acids. The CDR3 DNA reads TGTGCCAGCAGAAAGGGGGGGGACTCTGGAAACACCATATATTTT. It specifies CASRKGGDSGNTIYF. Combining the CDR3 with reference TRBV2 and TRBJ1-3 gives the whole variable domain EPEVTQTPSHQVTQMGQEVILRCVPISNHLYFYWYRQILGQKVEFLVSFYNNEISEKSEIFDDQFSVERPDGSNFTLKIRSTKLEDSAMYFCASRKGGDSGNTIYFGEGSWLTVV.

This sequence joins TRBV24-1 and TRBJ2-5, with D possibly TRBD2 on 5 matching bases. The CDR3 is 13 amino acids. V lost 9 bases and J lost 2, with 12 bases in between. Germline V CDR1 and CDR2: KGHDR, SFDVKD. The chain's CDR3 is CATAGLEQETQYF. Written as DNA, the CDR3 is TGTGCCACCGCTGGACTGGAGCAAGAGACCCAGTACTTC.

This rearrangement joins TRBV24-1 to TRBJ2-1, with D hard to call. This CDR3 has 13 amino acids. The germline V gene encodes CDR1 KGHDR and CDR2 SFDVKD. Trimming took 4 bases from V and 11 from J, leaving 14 bases between them. The CDR3 protein is CATSDAWSHQQFF. The CDR3 nucleotides read TGTGCCACCAGTGACGCCTGGTCCCACCAGCAGTTCTTC.

The gene calls are TRBV28 and TRBJ1-6; a possible D gene is TRBD1 (5 bases). The CDR3 has 14 residues. The V end lost 8 bases, the J end lost 9 bases, and 17 bases lay between the germline ends. Per germline, CDR1 MDHEN and CDR2 SYDVKM. The CDR3 DNA reads as TGTGCCAGCCAACCGGGGCCCCATCCTTCACCCCTCCACTTT. Amino acids: CASQPGPHPSPLHF.

The chain combines TRBV7-2 with TRBJ1-2; the D gene is possibly TRBD1 (5 bases). V was trimmed by 1 base and J by 1 base, leaving 13 bases between them. This CDR3 is 16 amino acids long. Germline CDR1 is SGHTA and CDR2 is FQGNSA. The CDR3 DNA is TGTGCCAGCAGCTTAGGGGGCAGCCTAGATAACTATGGCTACACCTTC. This encodes CASSLGGSLDNYGYTF.

J is TRBJ1-3 and V is TRBV7-8; 9 bases align to TRBD1. The CDR3 is 19 residues long. V gave up 5 bases and J gave up 0 bases; unmatched junction bases: 14. Germline-derived CDR1 and CDR2 are SGHVS and FQNEAQ. CDR3 region: CASSVTGTGSSSSGNTIYF. CDR3 DNA: TGTGCCAGCAGCGTAACCGGGACAGGGTCCTCCAGCTCTGGAAACACCATATATTTT.

The rearrangement uses TRBV9 and TRBJ2-1; TRBD2 matches at 7 bases. Germline V gene sequence: CDR1 SGDLS, CDR2 YYNGEE. Trimming cost V 2 bases and J 8 bases; bases outside gene matches: 7. The CDR3 sequence is 14 residues long. The CDR3 nucleotides are TGTGCCAGCAGCGTTCAGATGGGGAGGGATGAGCAGTTCTTC. It yields the protein CASSVQMGRDEQFF.

The chain has TRBV15 and TRBJ1-3; no firm D call. The V gene's germline CDR1 is LNHNV and CDR2 YYDKDF (reference sequence). The V end lost 5 bases, the J end lost 4 bases, and 12 bases lay between the germline ends. The CDR3 length is 14 residues. The CDR3 DNA follows: TGTGCCACCAGCGGAAAGAATAGAGGAAACACCATATATTTT. Translation gives CATSGKNRGNTIYF.

The chain joins TRBV28 to TRBJ1-2; D possibly corresponds to TRBD1 (6 bases). Germline CDR1 is MDHEN and CDR2 is SYDVKM. The CDR3 is 16 residues long. V lost 8 bases and J lost 6, with 25 bases in between. CDR3 in DNA: TGTGCCAGCGGAACTATGAGGTCTTGGGGGGCTAATGGCTACACCTTC. Residues: CASGTMRSWGANGYTF.

The chain has TRBV7-6 and TRBJ2-1; D is possibly TRBD1 or TRBD2 (7 bases each). Trimming took off 1 base at V and 13 bases at J, with 23 bases between the two ends. From germline, CDR1 is SGHVS and CDR2 FNYEAQ. CDR3 length: 16 residues. DNA of the CDR3: TGTGCCAGCAGCTTAGGAGGGGGGGTGACAGGGCCGCCACAGTTCTTC. Its translation is CASSLGGGVTGPPQFF.

The J gene is TRBJ1-1, the V gene TRBV5-1; a possible D gene is TRBD1 (6 bases). Trimming cost V 5 bases and J 1 base, with 18 bases left between them. This CDR3 spans 16 amino acids. The germline gives CDR1 SGHRS, CDR2 YFSETQ. The CDR3 loop reads CASRHDRPLSNTEAFF. CDR3 DNA: TGCGCCAGCAGACACGACAGGCCCTTATCGAACACTGAAGCTTTCTTT.

The chain links TRBV11-3 to TRBJ2-7; 7 positions agree with TRBD2. V trimming: 4 bases; J trimming: 6 bases; junction bases outside the gene matches: 9. This CDR3 is built from 14 residues. CDR1 and CDR2 from the germline V gene are SGHNT and YENEEA. CDR3 bases: TGTGCCAGCAGCTCTCTAGCGGCCCCGGGCGAGCAGTACTTC. Its translation is CASSSLAAPGEQYF. The full variable domain, its missing parts supplied by reference TRBV11-3 and TRBJ2-7, is EAGVVQSPRYKIIEKKQPVAFWCNPISGHNTLYWYLQNLGQGPELLIRYENEEAVDDSQLPKDRFSAERLKGVDSTLKIQPAELGDSAVYLCASSSLAAPGEQYFGPGTRLTVT.

This chain uses TRBV9 with TRBJ2-3, with D unclear. This CDR3 spans 13 amino acids. Looked up from germline, CDR1 is SGDLS and CDR2 is YYNGEE. V lost 2 bases, J lost 0 bases, and 4 bases lay in between. The CDR3 sequence: CASSVTSTDTQYF. The DNA for the CDR3 is TGTGCCAGCAGCGTGACTAGCACAGATACGCAGTATTTT.

The V call is TRBV13, the J call TRBJ2-7, with D possibly matching TRBD2 (6 bases). Germline lookup yields CDR1 PRHDT and CDR2 FYEKMQ (reference sequence). V was shortened by 0 bases and J by 3 bases, with 9 bases between the two germline ends. This CDR3 comprises 14 residues. CDR3 protein: CASSLGGGVYEQYF. CDR3 nucleotide sequence: TGTGCCAGCAGCTTAGGGGGCGGGGTCTACGAGCAGTACTTC.

The chain recombines TRBV3-1 (or the pseudogene TRBV3-2) with TRBJ2-7; D is possibly TRBD1 (5 bases). The CDR3 covers 12 residues. Germline V gene lookup returns CDR1 LGHDT and CDR2 YNNKEL (reference sequence). V was clipped by 1 base and J by 6 bases, with 7 bases between them. The CDR3 loop reads CASSQGRAEQYF. In DNA, the CDR3 is TGTGCCAGCAGCCAAGGCAGGGCCGAGCAGTACTTC.

CDR3 residues: CSVEGSPSVGRWDTQYF. CDR3 DNA: TGCAGCGTTGAAGGATCACCCTCGGTGGGGAGGTGGGATACGCAGTATTTT. The V gene is TRBV29-1, the J gene TRBJ2-3; TRBD2 is a possible D gene (6 bases). The germline CDR1 and CDR2 sequences are SQVTM and ANQGSEA. The CDR3 loop spans 17 amino acids. Trimming took off 1 base at V and 6 bases at J, with 23 bases between the two ends.